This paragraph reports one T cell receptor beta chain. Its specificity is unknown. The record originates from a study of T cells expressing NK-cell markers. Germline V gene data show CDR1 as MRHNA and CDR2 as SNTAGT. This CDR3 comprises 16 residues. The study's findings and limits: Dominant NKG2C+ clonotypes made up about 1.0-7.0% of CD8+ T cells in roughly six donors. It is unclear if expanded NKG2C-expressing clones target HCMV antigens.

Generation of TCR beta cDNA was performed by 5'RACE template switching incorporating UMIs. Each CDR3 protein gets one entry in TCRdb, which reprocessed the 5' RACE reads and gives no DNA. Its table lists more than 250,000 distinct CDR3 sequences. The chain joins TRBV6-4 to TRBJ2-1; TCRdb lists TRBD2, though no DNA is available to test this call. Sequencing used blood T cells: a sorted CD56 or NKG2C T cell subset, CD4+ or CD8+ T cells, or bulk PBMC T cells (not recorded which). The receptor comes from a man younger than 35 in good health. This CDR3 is CASSDPGTWVINEQFF.